This T cell receptor (beta chain) was observed in a study of diagnostic markers for celiac disease. TCRdb reanalyzed the reads and collapses them to one entry per CDR3 protein, without DNA. The listing records about 7,500 distinct CDR3 sequences. The specimen was either unsorted cells or a sorted T cell fraction (not recorded which). The receptor was isolated from a human donor. This table probably holds off-target reads from a library built for another chain.

The CDR3 is CASSSTGGFDEQYF. The V gene is TRBV7-9, the J gene TRBJ2-7; lacking DNA, the TRBD1 call made by TCRdb goes unchecked. The CDR3 totals 14 residues. Germline V gene sequence: CDR1 SEHNR, CDR2 FQNEAQ (reference sequence).